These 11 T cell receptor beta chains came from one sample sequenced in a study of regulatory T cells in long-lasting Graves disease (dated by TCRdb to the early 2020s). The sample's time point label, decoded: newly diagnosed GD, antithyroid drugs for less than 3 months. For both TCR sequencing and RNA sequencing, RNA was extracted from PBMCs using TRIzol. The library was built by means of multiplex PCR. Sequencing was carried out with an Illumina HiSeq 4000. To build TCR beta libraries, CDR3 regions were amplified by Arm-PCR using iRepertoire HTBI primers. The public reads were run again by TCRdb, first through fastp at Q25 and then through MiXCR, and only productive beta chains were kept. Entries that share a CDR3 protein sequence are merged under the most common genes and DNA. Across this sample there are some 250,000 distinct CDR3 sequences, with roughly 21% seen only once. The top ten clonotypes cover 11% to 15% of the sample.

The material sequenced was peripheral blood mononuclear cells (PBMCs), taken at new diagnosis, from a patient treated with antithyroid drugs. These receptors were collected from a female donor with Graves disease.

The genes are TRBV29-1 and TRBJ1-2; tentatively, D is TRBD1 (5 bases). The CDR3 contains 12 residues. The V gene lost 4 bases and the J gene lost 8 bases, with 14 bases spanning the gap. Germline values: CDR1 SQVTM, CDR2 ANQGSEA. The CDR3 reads CSVGRPRGGYTF. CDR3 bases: TGCAGCGTTGGGCGACCCCGGGGCGGCTACACCTTC.

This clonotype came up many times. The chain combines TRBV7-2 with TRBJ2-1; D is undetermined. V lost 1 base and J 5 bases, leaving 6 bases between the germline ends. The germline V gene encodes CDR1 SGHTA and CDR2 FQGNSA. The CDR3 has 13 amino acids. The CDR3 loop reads CASSLDANNEQFF. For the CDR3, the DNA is TGTGCCAGCAGCTTAGACGCCAACAATGAGCAGTTCTTC.

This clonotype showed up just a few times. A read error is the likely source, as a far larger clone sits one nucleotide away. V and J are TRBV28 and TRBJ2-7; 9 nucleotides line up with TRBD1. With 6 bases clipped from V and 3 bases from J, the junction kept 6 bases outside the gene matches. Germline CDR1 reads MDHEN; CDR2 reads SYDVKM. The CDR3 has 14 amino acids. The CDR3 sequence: CASRPGQGNYEQYF. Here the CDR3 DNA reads TGTGCCAGCAGGCCGGGACAGGGAAACTACGAGCAGTACTTC.

The CDR3 loop is CATRQAYEQYF. The CDR3 DNA is TGTGCCACCCGACAGGCCTACGAGCAGTACTTC. The chain carries TRBV28 and TRBJ2-7; perhaps TRBD1 as D (6 bases). Germline CDR1 reads MDHEN; CDR2 reads SYDVKM. The CDR3 is made up of 11 amino acids. Trimming shortened V by 10 bases and J by 2 bases, and 9 bases separated the two germline ends.

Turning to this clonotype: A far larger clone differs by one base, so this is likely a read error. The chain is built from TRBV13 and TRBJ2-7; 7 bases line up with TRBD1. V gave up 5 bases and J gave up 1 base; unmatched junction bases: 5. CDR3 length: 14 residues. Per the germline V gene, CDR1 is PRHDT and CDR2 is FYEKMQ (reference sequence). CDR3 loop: CASSRGQLSYEQYF. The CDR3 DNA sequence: TGTGCCAGCAGCCGGGGACAGTTATCCTACGAGCAGTACTTC. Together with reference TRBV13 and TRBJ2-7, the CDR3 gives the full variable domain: AAGVIQSPRHLIKEKRETATLKCYPIPRHDTVYWYQQGPGQDPQFLISFYEKMQSDKGSIPDRFSAQQFSDYHSELNMSSLELGDSALYFCASSRGQLSYEQYFGPGTRLTVT.

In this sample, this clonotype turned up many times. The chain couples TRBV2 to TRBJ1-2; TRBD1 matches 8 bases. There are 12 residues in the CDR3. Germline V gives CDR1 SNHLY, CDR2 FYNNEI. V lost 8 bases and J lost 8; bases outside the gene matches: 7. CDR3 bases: TGTGCCAGCTCACCGGACAGGGCCGGCTACACCTTC. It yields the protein CASSPDRAGYTF.

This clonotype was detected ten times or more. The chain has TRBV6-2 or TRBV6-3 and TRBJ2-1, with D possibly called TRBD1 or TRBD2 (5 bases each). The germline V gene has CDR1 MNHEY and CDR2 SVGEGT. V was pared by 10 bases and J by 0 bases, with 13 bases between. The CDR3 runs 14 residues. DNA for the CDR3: TGTGCCACCCGGGACGGCGACTCCTACAATGAGCAGTTCTTC. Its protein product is CATRDGDSYNEQFF.

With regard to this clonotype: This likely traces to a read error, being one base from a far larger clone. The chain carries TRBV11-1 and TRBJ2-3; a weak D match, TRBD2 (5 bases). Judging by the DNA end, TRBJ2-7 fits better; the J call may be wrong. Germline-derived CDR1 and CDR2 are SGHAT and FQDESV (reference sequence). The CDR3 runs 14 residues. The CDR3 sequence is CASSLFALGDEQYF. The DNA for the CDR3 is TGTGCCAGCAGCTTATTCGCCCTCGGGGATGAGCAGTACTTC.

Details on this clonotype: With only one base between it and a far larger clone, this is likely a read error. CDR3 sequence (DNA): TGTGCCAGCAGCCAATCCTTGTCAGGGAAGGATACGCAGTATTTT. Its protein is CASSQSLSGKDTQYF. The chain uses TRBV6-1 and TRBJ2-3, with a possible D match to TRBD1 (5 bases). The V end was cut by 6 bases, the J end by 6 bases, with 19 bases between. This CDR3 spans 15 amino acids. CDR1 and CDR2 from the germline V gene are MNHNS and SASEGT.

The CDR3 protein is CASSLPSTGTQYF. For the CDR3, the DNA is TGTGCCAGCAGCTTACCTAGCACCGGGACCCAGTACTTC. The V gene is TRBV7-2, the J gene TRBJ2-5; weak D call: TRBD2 (5 bases). Looked up from germline, CDR1 is SGHTA and CDR2 is FQGNSA. The CDR3 has 13 amino acids. Trimming stripped 2 bases from V and 7 bases from J, with 11 bases between.

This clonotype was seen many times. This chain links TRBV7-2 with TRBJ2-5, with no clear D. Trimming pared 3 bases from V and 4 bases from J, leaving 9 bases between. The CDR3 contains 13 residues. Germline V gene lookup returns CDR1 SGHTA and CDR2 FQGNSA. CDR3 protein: CASSFWGGETQYF. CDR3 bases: TGTGCCAGCAGCTTTTGGGGTGGAGAGACCCAGTACTTC.